Following are 13 T cell receptor beta chains from one sample sequenced in a study of cytomegalovirus exposure and HLA in healthy donors. Vbeta (60) and Jbeta (13) primers were used in the PCR. Clones were read by immunoSEQ multiplex PCR, and TCRdb kept only the in-frame ones, dropping some. The data contain 100,000 to 130,000 clones, approximately 79% of them singletons. Sequencing input: PBMCs. Receptors originate from a woman aged 40 to 50 in good health and CMV-seropositive.

The chain links TRBV5-6 to TRBJ2-1; 7 nucleotides agree with TRBD1. Losses at the gene ends were 0 bases for V and 5 bases for J; bases not matched to a gene: 8. Germline CDR1 SGHDT, CDR2 YYEEEE. The CDR3 is made up of 16 amino acids. For the CDR3, the DNA is TGTGCCAGCAGCTTGGTAGAGGGGGCGAACGACAATGAGCAGTTCTTC. Protein: CASSLVEGANDNEQFF.

The genes are TRBV5-1 and TRBJ2-2; 12 nucleotides align to TRBD1. J lost 1 base, V lost 0 bases, and 1 base had no gene match. This CDR3 comprises 17 residues. Germline CDR1 reads SGHRS; CDR2 reads YFSETQ. The CDR3 protein is CASSLGDRGRNTGELFF. The CDR3 DNA is TGCGCCAGCAGCTTGGGGGACAGGGGGCGGAACACCGGGGAGCTGTTTTTT.

This chain joins TRBV18 and TRBJ2-5; the match to TRBD2 covers 10 bases. CDR3 length equals 15 residues. Germline CDR1 reads KGHSH; CDR2 reads LQKENI. The V segment lost 6 bases and the J segment 5 bases; nucleotides outside the gene matches: 9. The CDR3 DNA sequence: TGTGCCAGCTCCGGGGCTAGCGGGGGTCGGGAGACCCAGTACTTC. This codes for CASSGASGGRETQYF. Full variable domain (outside the CDR3, taken from reference TRBV18 and TRBJ2-5): NAGVMQNPRHLVRRRGQEARLRCSPMKGHSHVYWYRQLPEEGLKFMVYLQKENIIDESGMPKERFSAEFPKEGPSILRIQQVVRGDSAAYFCASSGASGGRETQYFGPGTRLLVL.

This rearrangement joins TRBV10-1 to TRBJ1-2, with 7 nucleotides matching TRBD1. This CDR3 comprises 16 residues. V dropped 6 bases and J dropped 7; count of bases not matched to a gene: 17. Germline V lookup: CDR1 WNHNN, CDR2 SYGVQD (reference sequence). CDR3 sequence: CASREETGIPPAGYTF. Here the CDR3 DNA reads TGCGCCAGCAGGGAAGAGACAGGGATTCCCCCTGCTGGCTACACCTTC.

The chain is built from TRBV6-5 and TRBJ1-4; possible D gene TRBD1, 5 bases. This CDR3 contains 14 residues. Germline lookup yields CDR1 MNHEY and CDR2 SVGAGI. Deletions cut 2 bases from V and 1 base from J, with 5 bases between. CDR3 residues: CASSYDRTNEKLFF. For the CDR3, the DNA is TGTGCCAGCAGTTACGACAGAACTAATGAAAAACTGTTTTTT.

V and J are TRBV7-9 and TRBJ1-4; TRBD1 matches at 9 bases. V dropped 5 bases and J dropped 3; count of bases not matched to a gene: 1. This CDR3 has 14 residues. CDR1 and CDR2 from the germline V gene are SEHNR and FQNEAQ (reference sequence). This chain's CDR3 is CASSRQGANEKLFF. The CDR3 coding sequence is TGTGCCAGCAGCCGACAGGGGGCTAATGAAAAACTGTTTTTT.

This chain uses TRBV5-4 with TRBJ2-7, with no clear D. The CDR3 spans 14 residues. Germline lookup yields CDR1 SGHNT and CDR2 YYREEE (reference sequence). The V and J ends lost 2 bases and 4 bases respectively, with 13 bases between them. CDR3 nucleotides: TGTGCCAGCAGCTTCTTTAGCACCCAATACGAGCAGTACTTC. Amino acids: CASSFFSTQYEQYF.

This chain links TRBV7-3 with TRBJ1-2; D gene unclear. This CDR3 region has 10 residues. V lost 11 bases and J lost 3, with 7 bases in between. Germline V gene sequence: CDR1 SGHTA, CDR2 FQGTGA. DNA for the CDR3: TGTGCCGGGCGGGACTATGGCTACACCTTC. Encoded protein: CAGRDYGYTF.

The sample holds one count of this clone. The rearrangement uses TRBV6-5 and TRBJ2-7, with D maybe TRBD1 (6 bases). CDR1 is MNHEY, CDR2 SVGAGI, per germline. V shed 2 bases and J shed 6 bases, with 17 bases lying between them. This CDR3 contains 15 residues. The CDR3 DNA reads as TGTGCCAGCAGTTACAGGGGGTCGGTGCTCGGCGAGCAGTACTTC. It codes for CASSYRGSVLGEQYF.

This sequence joins TRBV5-5 and TRBJ2-7; no firm D call. Trimming took off 4 bases at V and 2 bases at J, with 4 bases between the two ends. Looked up from germline, CDR1 is SGHKS and CDR2 is YYEKEE (reference sequence). The CDR3 loop spans 11 amino acids. CDR3 amino acids: CASSITYEQYF. CDR3 DNA sequence: TGTGCCAGCAGCATTACCTACGAGCAGTACTTC.

The chain uses TRBV25-1 and TRBJ2-3; TRBD1 agrees at 9 bases. The germline V gene has CDR1 MGHDK and CDR2 SYGVNS. V lost 4 bases and J lost 3; bases outside the gene matches: 5. The CDR3 contains 15 residues. CDR3 sequence: CASSGNRGLTDTQYF. Written as DNA, the CDR3 is TGTGCCAGCAGTGGGAACAGGGGGCTGACAGATACGCAGTATTTT.

This clone has only one observation. This chain links TRBV7-6 with TRBJ1-3, with 8 nucleotides matching TRBD1. Germline lookup yields CDR1 SGHVS and CDR2 FNYEAQ. V shed 3 bases and J 0 bases; nucleotides not matched to a gene: 4. The CDR3 is 16 amino acids. CDR3 nucleotides: TGTGCCAGCAGCTTTTCAGGGGGCGACTCTGGAAACACCATATATTTT. It specifies CASSFSGGDSGNTIYF.

This chain uses TRBV18 with TRBJ1-2; D not certain. Germline lookup yields CDR1 KGHSH and CDR2 LQKENI. Trimming stripped 5 bases from V and 4 bases from J, with 17 bases between. The CDR3 is 15 residues long. The CDR3 protein is CASSKEAESAYGYTF. The DNA for the CDR3 is TGTGCCAGCTCAAAGGAGGCCGAATCGGCCTATGGCTACACCTTC.